Shown below are 29 T cell receptor beta chains from a single sample sequenced in a study of radiotherapy plus CTLA-4 blockade in lung cancer. Data came from immunoSEQ multiplex PCR; TCRdb stores just in-frame clones and leaves some out. Among tens of thousands of clones listed, roughly three quarters were seen once. Sequenced here: peripheral blood, sampled from a patient treated with radiotherapy plus ipilimumab. The receptors shown here come from a human donor with non-small cell lung cancer who had a complete response to radiotherapy plus ipilimumab.

The chain is built from TRBV10-3 and TRBJ1-3; weak D call: TRBD1 (5 bases). Trimming shortened V by 6 bases and J by 0 bases, and 9 bases separated the two germline ends. In germline, CDR1 is ENHRY, CDR2 SYGVKD. The CDR3 is made up of 14 amino acids. CDR3 nucleotide sequence: TGTGCCATCAGCAGGGCGGACTCTGGAAACACCATATATTTT. It codes for CAISRADSGNTIYF.

This clone has just one count. As DNA, the CDR3 is TGTGCCAGCAGCTTAGATGCTGGGGCAGGGGCCTACGAGCAGTACGTC. Translation: CASSLDAGAGAYEQYV. This rearrangement joins TRBV11-2 to TRBJ2-7, with a tentative D call TRBD1 (6 bases). The germline CDR1 and CDR2 sequences are SGHAT and FQNNGV. This CDR3 contains 16 residues. The V end was cut by 0 bases, the J end by 2 bases, with 14 bases between.

The chain recombines TRBV27 with TRBJ1-1; no reliable D call. There are 13 residues in the CDR3. The V end lost 2 bases, the J end lost 4 bases, and 8 bases lay between the germline ends. CDR1 MNHEY and CDR2 SMNVEV come from the germline V gene (reference sequence). CDR3 nucleotide sequence: TGTGCCAGCAGTTTACGGGATGGCACTGAAGCTTTCTTT. Translating gives CASSLRDGTEAFF.

The rearrangement joins TRBV5-1 to TRBJ2-1, with 14 bases identical to TRBD2. CDR3 length: 13 residues. The V and J ends lost 4 bases and 15 bases, in that order; junction bases with no gene match: 6. The V gene's germline CDR1 is SGHRS and CDR2 YFSETQ. The CDR3 sequence is CASSPGLAGVGFF. As DNA, the CDR3 is TGCGCCAGCAGCCCGGGACTAGCGGGAGTGGGGTTCTTC.

This chain uses TRBV7-9 with TRBJ2-2; the match to TRBD1 covers 7 bases. Trimming removed 5 bases from V and 13 bases from J; junction bases left unmatched: 10. The CDR3 is made up of 13 amino acids. The germline CDR1 and CDR2 sequences are SEHNR and FQNEAQ (reference sequence). The CDR3: CASSLYDRQGLFF. The CDR3 DNA sequence: TGTGCCAGCAGCCTTTATGACCGACAGGGGCTGTTTTTT.

In its sample, this clone was seen once. A far larger clone lies a single base away; this is likely a read error. The chain has TRBV27 and TRBJ1-1, with 7 positions matching TRBD1. This CDR3 region has 13 residues. J gave up 0 bases and V 6 bases, and 1 base lay outside the gene matches. Germline V gene sequence: CDR1 MNHEY, CDR2 SMNVEV (reference sequence). As DNA, the CDR3 is TGTGCCAGCAGGGGACAGATGAACACTGAAGCTTTCTTT. It specifies CASRGQMNTEAFF.

This clone was found a few times. The chain is built from TRBV7-2 and TRBJ2-2, with TRBD2 matching over 8 bases. Losses at the gene ends were 5 bases for V and 4 bases for J; bases not matched to a gene: 9. Germline CDR1 and CDR2: SGHTA and FQGNSA. This CDR3 contains 16 residues. The CDR3 here is CASSTSGTSGTGELFF. The CDR3 DNA reads as TGTGCCAGCAGCACAAGTGGGACTAGTGGCACCGGGGAGCTGTTTTTT.

The chain couples TRBV7-9 to TRBJ2-2, with 7 bases matching TRBD1. Germline V lookup: CDR1 SEHNR, CDR2 FQNEAQ (reference sequence). The CDR3 contains 14 residues. V gave up 5 bases and J gave up 5 bases; unmatched junction bases: 5. The CDR3 bases are TGTGCCAGCAGCCTGGGACAGAGAACCGGGGAGCTGTTTTTT. It yields the protein CASSLGQRTGELFF.

This clone is judged medium-sized. V usage is TRBV11-3 and J usage is TRBJ2-1, with D perhaps being TRBD1 or TRBD2 (5 bases each). This CDR3 is built from 15 residues. V was trimmed by 5 bases and J by 8 bases, leaving 19 bases between them. Germline-derived CDR1 and CDR2 are SGHNT and YENEEA. The CDR3 here is CASSPGQTLGDEQFF. DNA of the CDR3: TGTGCCAGCAGCCCGGGGCAAACACTGGGCGATGAGCAGTTCTTC.

The chain combines TRBV6-5 with TRBJ2-1, with 11 bases identical to TRBD2. Germline V gene data show CDR1 as MNHEY and CDR2 as SVGAGI. This CDR3 region has 15 residues. The ends lost 7 bases at V and 3 bases at J; junction bases unmatched: 5. The CDR3 DNA reads TGTGCCAGCACCAATCTAGCGGGAGGCTACAATGAGCAGTTCTTC. Protein: CASTNLAGGYNEQFF.

The genes are TRBV21-1 and TRBJ1-5. TRBV21-1 corresponds to a pseudogene. The CDR3 runs to 14 residues. For the CDR3, the DNA is TGTGCCAACAGCGGGGGGCCCAGCAATCAGCCCCAGCATTTT. It encodes CANSGGPSNQPQHF.

The V call is TRBV28, the J call TRBJ2-6; no definite D call. The CDR3 is made up of 16 amino acids. The germline gives CDR1 MDHEN, CDR2 SYDVKM. The germline V and J ends were trimmed by 5 bases and 0 bases, with 11 bases remaining between them. The CDR3 DNA reads as TGTGCCAGCAGTCGACCCGAATTCTCTGGGGCCAACGTCCTGACTTTC. It codes for CASSRPEFSGANVLTF.

The chain employs TRBV18 and TRBJ1-3; TRBD1 aligns across 8 bases. V was clipped by 5 bases and J by 0 bases; unmatched bases: 6. Germline-derived CDR1 and CDR2 are KGHSH and LQKENI. This CDR3 contains 16 residues. The CDR3 is CASSTGTGSSGNTIYF. CDR3 bases: TGTGCCAGCTCAACCGGGACAGGAAGCTCTGGAAACACCATATATTTT.

This clone was observed a handful of times. V is TRBV7-9 and J is TRBJ2-5; no firm D call. Germline CDR1 reads SEHNR; CDR2 reads FQNEAQ (reference sequence). Trimming removed 2 bases from V and 3 bases from J, with 7 bases in between. The CDR3 is 13 residues long. The CDR3 bases are TGTGCCAGCAGCTTAAAGGTGGAAGAGACCCAGTACTTC. Protein sequence: CASSLKVEETQYF.

This clone was counted a few times. The chain recombines TRBV18 with TRBJ1-2; D is perhaps TRBD1 (5 bases). The CDR3 runs to 12 residues. Germline V gene data show CDR1 as KGHSH and CDR2 as LQKENI. Trimming took 3 bases from V and 4 from J, leaving 6 bases between them. Written as DNA, the CDR3 is TGTGCCAGCTCACCGGGACGCTATGGCTACACCTTC. This gives the protein CASSPGRYGYTF.

The rearrangement joins TRBV10-1 to TRBJ1-1; D ambiguous. In germline, CDR1 is WNHNN, CDR2 SYGVQD (reference sequence). This CDR3 spans 13 amino acids. Trimming stripped 6 bases from V and 1 base from J, with 9 bases between. The CDR3 DNA reads TGCGCCAGCAGCCCACCTGGGAACACTGAAGCTTTCTTT. Protein product: CASSPPGNTEAFF.

This clone was observed once. V and J are TRBV18 and TRBJ2-6; 9 nucleotides match TRBD1. V shed 4 bases and J 1 base; nucleotides not matched to a gene: 5. This CDR3 has 17 amino acids. From germline, CDR1 is KGHSH and CDR2 LQKENI. CDR3 residues: CASSQGQGVSGANVLTF. The CDR3 nucleotides read TGTGCCAGCTCACAGGGACAGGGTGTTTCTGGGGCCAACGTCCTGACTTTC.

The rearrangement links TRBV29-1 to TRBJ1-1, with D perhaps TRBD1 (5 bases). The ends were cut back, 4 bases at V and 1 base at J, with 10 bases in the middle. Germline-derived CDR1 and CDR2 are SQVTM and ANQGSEA. This CDR3 region has 13 residues. The CDR3 nucleotides are TGCAGCGTTGGGGAGGGACCGAACACTGAAGCTTTCTTT. It is translated as CSVGEGPNTEAFF.

This clone was observed a handful of times. The chain joins TRBV4-1 to TRBJ1-2; 7 bases match TRBD1. Germline V CDR1 and CDR2: MGHRA, YSYEKL. The junction had 6 bases not matched to a gene; V was cut back by 0 bases and J by 5 bases. The CDR3 is made up of 15 amino acids. The CDR3 loop reads CASSQDTGQTYGYTF. As DNA, the CDR3 is TGCGCCAGCAGCCAAGATACGGGACAGACGTATGGCTACACCTTC.

The chain joins TRBV6-5 to TRBJ1-5; the match to TRBD1 covers 8 bases. The CDR3 covers 15 residues. Unmatched junction bases numbered 11, after V lost 6 bases and J lost 7 bases. Germline CDR1 and CDR2: MNHEY and SVGAGI. This CDR3 is CASRPATGEGQPQHF. CDR3 sequence (DNA): TGTGCCAGCAGACCAGCGACAGGGGAGGGCCAGCCCCAGCATTTT.

V is TRBV11-2 and J is TRBJ2-7; no definite D call. CDR1 is SGHAT, CDR2 FQNNGV, per germline. CDR3 length: 13 residues. The V end was cut by 4 bases, the J end by 4 bases, with 11 bases between. CDR3 residues: CASSYNVWYEQYV. DNA for the CDR3: TGTGCCAGCAGCTACAACGTTTGGTACGAGCAGTACGTC.

This chain connects TRBV6-5 to TRBJ1-3; 9 bases are a match to TRBD1. The V segment lost 1 base and the J segment 9 bases; nucleotides outside the gene matches: 7. The germline V gene encodes CDR1 MNHEY and CDR2 SVGAGI. The CDR3 runs 15 residues. CDR3 nucleotide sequence: TGTGCCAGCAGTTACTTCGGGACAGGGAGTGCCACCATATATTTT. Amino acid sequence: CASSYFGTGSATIYF.

The chain is built from TRBV11-2 and TRBJ2-1; D is possibly TRBD1 or TRBD2 (6 bases each). Germline values: CDR1 SGHAT, CDR2 FQNNGV. Trimming took off 2 bases at V and 3 bases at J, with 14 bases between the two ends. The CDR3 is 16 residues long. CDR3 sequence (DNA): TGTGCCAGCAGCTTAATCCGGGGGCGAGGCTACAATGAGCAGTTCTTC. Translating gives CASSLIRGRGYNEQFF.

V is TRBV18 and J is TRBJ2-6; the match to TRBD1 covers 8 bases. Looked up from germline, CDR1 is KGHSH and CDR2 is LQKENI. The CDR3 covers 18 residues. J gave up 0 bases and V 1 base, and 5 bases lay outside the gene matches. The CDR3 region has the DNA TGTGCCAGCTCACCACTTACAGGGGGAGGCTCTGGGGCCAACGTCCTGACTTTC. Translating gives CASSPLTGGGSGANVLTF.

This clone was counted only a few times. The chain recombines TRBV11-3 with TRBJ2-3; D possibly corresponds to TRBD2 (5 bases). Trimming took off 8 bases at V and 0 bases at J, with 12 bases between the two ends. CDR3 length equals 14 residues. CDR1 and CDR2 from the germline V gene are SGHNT and YENEEA. The CDR3 DNA sequence: TGTGCCAGCGGGCGGGCCACCAGCACAGATACGCAGTATTTT. Its translation is CASGRATSTDTQYF.

This chain links TRBV9 with TRBJ1-1; D perhaps matches TRBD1 (5 bases). The V gene's germline CDR1 is SGDLS and CDR2 YYNGEE. V was trimmed by 0 bases and J by 1 base, leaving 16 bases between them. The CDR3 length is 17 residues. CDR3 bases: TGTGCCAGCAGCGTAGTAAATGGGGTGAGGGGGAACACTGAAGCTTTCTTT. It codes for CASSVVNGVRGNTEAFF. The complete variable domain, with remaining parts taken from reference TRBV9 and TRBJ1-1, reads DSGVTQTPKHLITATGQRVTLRCSPRSGDLSVYWYQQSLDQGLQFLIQYYNGEERAKGNILERFSAQQFPDLHSELNLSSLELGDSALYFCASSVVNGVRGNTEAFFGQGTRLTVV.

This clone appeared a few times. J is TRBJ2-7 and V is TRBV21-1; the tabulated D call, TRBD2, remains unverified against the DNA. TRBV21-1 is deemed a pseudogene. The CDR3 covers 21 residues. The CDR3 is CASSHSSRTSGRLSGSYEQYV. DNA for the CDR3: TGTGCCAGCAGTCACTCCTCACGGACTAGCGGGAGATTGTCGGGCTCCTACGAGCAGTACGTC.

The J gene is TRBJ2-1, the V gene TRBV6-4; D gene ambiguous. Trimming took off 2 bases at V and 5 bases at J, with 7 bases between the two ends. The V gene's germline CDR1 is MRHNA and CDR2 SNTAGT. CDR3 length: 13 amino acids. The CDR3 loop reads CASSDGTHNEQFF. The DNA for the CDR3 is TGTGCCAGCAGTGACGGAACCCACAATGAGCAGTTCTTC.

In this sample, this clone turned up a few times. The V and J genes are TRBV11-3 and TRBJ2-2; no clear D. CDR1 and CDR2 from the germline V gene are SGHNT and YENEEA. CDR3 size: 16 residues. V shed 8 bases and J shed 1 base, with 17 bases lying between them. The CDR3 DNA reads as TGTGCCAGCGGTACCTCCCGGAGTCAGAACACCGGGGAGCTGTTTTTT. Residues: CASGTSRSQNTGELFF.